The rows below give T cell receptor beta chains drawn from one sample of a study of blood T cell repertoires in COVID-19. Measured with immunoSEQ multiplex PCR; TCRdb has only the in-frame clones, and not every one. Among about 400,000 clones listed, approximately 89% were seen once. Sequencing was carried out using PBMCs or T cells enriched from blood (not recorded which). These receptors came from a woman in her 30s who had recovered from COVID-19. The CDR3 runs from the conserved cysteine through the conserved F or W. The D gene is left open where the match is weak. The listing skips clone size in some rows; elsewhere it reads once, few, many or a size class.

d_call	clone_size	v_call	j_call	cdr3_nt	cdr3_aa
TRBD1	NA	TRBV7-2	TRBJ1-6	TGTGCCAGCAGCTTCGACAGGGTCTCACCCCTCCACTTT	CASSFDRVSPLHF
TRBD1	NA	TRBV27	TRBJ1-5	TGTGCCAGCAGCCTGACAGGGTCGGATCAGCCCCAGCATTTT	CASSLTGSDQPQHF
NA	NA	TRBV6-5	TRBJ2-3	TGTGCCAGCAGCGTAGCGGAGGGCACAGATACGCAGTATTTT	CASSVAEGTDTQYF
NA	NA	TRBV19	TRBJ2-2	TGTGCCAGTAGTATACGTGTAGCCGGGGAGCTGTTTTTT	CASSIRVAGELFF
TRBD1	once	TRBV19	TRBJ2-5	TGTGCCAGTAGTATAGGGGGCAGGGGGTGGTTTATGGAAGAGACCCAGTACTTC	CASSIGGRGWFMEETQYF
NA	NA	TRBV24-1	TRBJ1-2	TGTGCCACCAGTGACCCCCCAGGGAACTATGGCTACACCTTC	CATSDPPGNYGYTF
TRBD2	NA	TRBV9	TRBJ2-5	TGTGCCAGCAGCGCTGGGGGACTAGCGGGAGTGGGTAAAGAGACCCAGTACTTC	CASSAGGLAGVGKETQYF
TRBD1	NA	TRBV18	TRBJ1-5	TGTGCCAGCTCACCCAGGGGGCTTAGCAATCAGCCCCAGCATTTT	CASSPRGLSNQPQHF
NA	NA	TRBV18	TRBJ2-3	TGTGCCAGCTCCCAGGGAGATACGCAGTATTTT	CASSQGDTQYF
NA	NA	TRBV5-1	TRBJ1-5	TGCGCCAGCAGCTTGGGTGACAACTATCAGCCCCAGCATTTT	CASSLGDNYQPQHF
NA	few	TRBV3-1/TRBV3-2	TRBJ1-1	TGTGCCAGCAGCCAAGCACTCATCGGACCTTCGACAGCCCCTGGGGACACTGAAGCTTTCTTT	CASSQALIGPSTAPGDTEAFF
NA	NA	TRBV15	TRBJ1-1	TGTGCCACCAGCAGAGATCCAGGGTGGGAAGCTTTCTTT	CATSRDPGWEAFF
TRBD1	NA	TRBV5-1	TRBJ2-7	TGCGCCAGCAGCTTGATCGCAGGGGGCACACTGGGGGAGCAGTACTTC	CASSLIAGGTLGEQYF
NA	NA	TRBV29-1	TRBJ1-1	TGCAGCGTAATGTATTACACTGAAGCTTTCTTT	CSVMYYTEAFF
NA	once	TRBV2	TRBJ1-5	TGTGCCAGCAGTGATGAGACCCCGGGACTCCAGCATTTT	CASSDETPGLQHF
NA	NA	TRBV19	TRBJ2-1	TGTGCCAGTAGTCCCGCCAGAGGTGAGCAGTTCTTC	CASSPARGEQFF
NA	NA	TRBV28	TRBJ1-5	TGTGCCAGCAGTGGTCCAGATCAGCCCCAGCATTTT	CASSGPDQPQHF
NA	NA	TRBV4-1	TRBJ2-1	TGCGCCAGCAGCCAAGATCCAAGGGGGACCTACAATGAGCAGTTCTTC	CASSQDPRGTYNEQFF
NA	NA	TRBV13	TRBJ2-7	TGTGCCAGCAGTTCCATCGCCACTCTCTACGAGCAGTACTTC	CASSSIATLYEQYF
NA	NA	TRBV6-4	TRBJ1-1	TGTGCCAGCAAAATACAGAGCCAGGGGAACACTGAAGCTTTCTTT	CASKIQSQGNTEAFF
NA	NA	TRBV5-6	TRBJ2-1	TGTGCCAGCAGCTTGCGAGGTAGCAACAATGAGCAGTTCTTC	CASSLRGSNNEQFF
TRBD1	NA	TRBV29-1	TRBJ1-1	TGCAGCGCGCGGGACAGAGAAGCTTTCTTT	CSARDREAFF
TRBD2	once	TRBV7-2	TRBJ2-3	TGTGCCAGCAGGGGCCGGGCTAGCGGGGGTAGCACAGATACGCAGTATTTT	CASRGRASGGSTDTQYF
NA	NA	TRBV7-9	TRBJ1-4	TGTGCCAGCAGCTTTGGGCGTGATGCAACTAATGAAAAACTGTTTTTT	CASSFGRDATNEKLFF
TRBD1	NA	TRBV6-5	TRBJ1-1	TGTGCCAGCAGTTATTGGGACAGGGGGCAATCAGCTGAAGCTTTCTTT	CASSYWDRGQSAEAFF
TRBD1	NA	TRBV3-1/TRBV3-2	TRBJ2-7	TGTGCCAGCAGCCTCGACCCGACAGGGCATGCGGCCTACGAGCAGTACTTC	CASSLDPTGHAAYEQYF
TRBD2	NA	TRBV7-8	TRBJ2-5	TGTGCCAGCAGCTCAGACGGACTAGCTGCCAAAGAGACCCAGTACTTC	CASSSDGLAAKETQYF
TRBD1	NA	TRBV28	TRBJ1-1	TGTGCCAGCAGTGCCATACAGGGGAGGCGCACTGAAGCTTTCTTT	CASSAIQGRRTEAFF
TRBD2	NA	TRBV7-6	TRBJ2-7	TGTGCCAGCAGCTTAGACTCCGGGACTAACTTCGAGCAGTACTTC	CASSLDSGTNFEQYF
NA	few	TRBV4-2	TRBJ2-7	TGTGCCAGCAGCCCGGGGGAAACCTACGAGCAGTACTTC	CASSPGETYEQYF
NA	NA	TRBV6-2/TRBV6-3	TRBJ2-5	TGTGCCAGCAGCTTTGGCGCTACGCGGCAAGAGACCCAGTACTTC	CASSFGATRQETQYF
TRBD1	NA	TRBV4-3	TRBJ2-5	TGCGCCAGCAGCAAAGGGACAGGCGAAGGAGAGACCCAGTACTTC	CASSKGTGEGETQYF
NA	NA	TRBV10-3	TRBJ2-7	TGTGCCATCAGTGACGGGACAAACTACGAGCAGTACTTC	CAISDGTNYEQYF
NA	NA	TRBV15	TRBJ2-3	TGTGCCACCAGCCGGTTTGAGGAAGGGGACACAGATACGCAGTATTTT	CATSRFEEGDTDTQYF
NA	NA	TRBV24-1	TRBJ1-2	TGTGCCACCAGTGATTTAGGCAGGGCCAATGGCTACACCTTC	CATSDLGRANGYTF
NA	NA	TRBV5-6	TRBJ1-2	TGTGCCAGCAGCCCCGCGAGTAACTATGGCTACACCTTC	CASSPASNYGYTF
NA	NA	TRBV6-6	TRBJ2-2	TGTGCCAGCCTACTCTCGGTGGAGCATAACACCGGGGAGCTGTTTTTT	CASLLSVEHNTGELFF
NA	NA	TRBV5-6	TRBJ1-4	TGTGCCAGCAGCCGCCGGGACACCGTCTATGAAAAACTGTTTTTT	CASSRRDTVYEKLFF
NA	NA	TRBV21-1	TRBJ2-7	TGTGCCACCAAGGGGGGACTAGCGGTCCGGAGCTCCTACGAGCAGTACTTC	CATKGGLAVRSSYEQYF
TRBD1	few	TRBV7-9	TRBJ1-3	TGTGCCAGCAGCTGGGGACAGACCTCTGGAAACACCATATATTTT	CASSWGQTSGNTIYF
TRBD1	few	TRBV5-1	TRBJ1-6	TGCGCCAGCAGTTTCAGGGGGAGCTCCTATAATTCACCCCTCCACTTT	CASSFRGSSYNSPLHF
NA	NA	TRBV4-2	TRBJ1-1	TGTGCCAGCAGTCCAAAATGGGGGGACGAGGTCACTGAAGCTTTCTTT	CASSPKWGDEVTEAFF
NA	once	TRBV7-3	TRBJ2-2	TGTGCCAGCAGCCAAAGCTGGACAGTCAACACCGGGGAGCTGTTTTTT	CASSQSWTVNTGELFF
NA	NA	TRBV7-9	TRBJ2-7	TGTGCCAGCAGCTTAAGAACAGGGGAGCGGGACGAGCAGTACTTC	CASSLRTGERDEQYF
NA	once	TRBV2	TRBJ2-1	TGTGCCGGAGGGGTTTCCTACAATGAGCAGTTCTTC	CAGGVSYNEQFF
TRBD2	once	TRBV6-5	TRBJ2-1	TGTGCCAGCCTGTCTCGGACTAGCTCCCATGAGCAGTTCTTC	CASLSRTSSHEQFF